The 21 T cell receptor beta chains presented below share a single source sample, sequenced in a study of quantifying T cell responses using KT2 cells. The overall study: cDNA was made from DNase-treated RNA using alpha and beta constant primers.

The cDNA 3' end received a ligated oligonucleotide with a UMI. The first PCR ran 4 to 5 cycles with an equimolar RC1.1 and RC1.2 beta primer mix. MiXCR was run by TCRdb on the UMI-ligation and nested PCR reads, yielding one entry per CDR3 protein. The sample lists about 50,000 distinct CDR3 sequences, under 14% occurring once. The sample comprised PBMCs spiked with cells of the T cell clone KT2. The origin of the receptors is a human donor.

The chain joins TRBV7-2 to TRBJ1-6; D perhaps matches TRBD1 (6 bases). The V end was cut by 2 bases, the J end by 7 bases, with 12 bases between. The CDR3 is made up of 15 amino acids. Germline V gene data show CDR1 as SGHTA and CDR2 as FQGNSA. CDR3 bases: TGTGCCAGCAGCTTACGTCAGGGGTCCAATTCACCCCTCCACTTT. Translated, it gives CASSLRQGSNSPLHF. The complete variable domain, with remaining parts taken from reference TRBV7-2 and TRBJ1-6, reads GAGVSQSPSNKVTEKGKDVELRCDPISGHTALYWYRQSLGQGLEFLIYFQGNSAPDKSGLPSDRFSAERTGGSVSTLTIQRTQQEDSAVYLCASSLRQGSNSPLHFGNGTRLTVT.

In DNA, the CDR3 is TGTGCCAGCAGTGACGGGACAGCTTCCTACGAGCAGTACTTC. This codes for CASSDGTASYEQYF. The rearrangement uses TRBV2 and TRBJ2-7, with 7 nucleotides matching TRBD1. The V gene end was trimmed by 3 bases and the J gene end by 1 base; junction bases not matched to a gene: 3. CDR1 SNHLY and CDR2 FYNNEI come from the germline V gene. The CDR3 is 14 amino acids.

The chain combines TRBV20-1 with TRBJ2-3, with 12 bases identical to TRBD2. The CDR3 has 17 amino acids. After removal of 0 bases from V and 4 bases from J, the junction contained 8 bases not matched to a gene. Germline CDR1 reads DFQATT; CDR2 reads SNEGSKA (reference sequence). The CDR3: CSARDRLAGGRADTQYF. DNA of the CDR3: TGCAGTGCTAGAGATCGGCTAGCGGGGGGGAGGGCAGATACGCAGTATTTT.

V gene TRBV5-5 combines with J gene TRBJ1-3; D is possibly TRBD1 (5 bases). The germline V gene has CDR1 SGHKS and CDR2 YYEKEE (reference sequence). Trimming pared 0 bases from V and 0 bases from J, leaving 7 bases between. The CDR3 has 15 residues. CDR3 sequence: CASSLGQRSGNTIYF. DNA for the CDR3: TGTGCCAGCAGCTTGGGACAGCGCTCTGGAAACACCATATATTTT.

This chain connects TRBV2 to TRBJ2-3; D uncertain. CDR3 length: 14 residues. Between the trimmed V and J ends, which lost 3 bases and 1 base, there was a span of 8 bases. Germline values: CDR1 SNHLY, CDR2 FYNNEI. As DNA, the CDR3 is TGTGCCAGCAGTGAGAGGACCCGCACAGATACGCAGTATTTT. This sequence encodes CASSERTRTDTQYF.

The CDR3 spells CSTKDSRGTDTQYF. The CDR3, as DNA: TGCAGTACGAAGGACAGCCGGGGCACAGATACGCAGTATTTT. This chain connects TRBV20-1 to TRBJ2-3; tentatively, D is TRBD1 (6 bases). V was trimmed by 8 bases and J by 1 base, leaving 16 bases between them. CDR3 size: 14 residues. CDR1 is DFQATT and CDR2 is SNEGSKA in the germline V gene (reference sequence).

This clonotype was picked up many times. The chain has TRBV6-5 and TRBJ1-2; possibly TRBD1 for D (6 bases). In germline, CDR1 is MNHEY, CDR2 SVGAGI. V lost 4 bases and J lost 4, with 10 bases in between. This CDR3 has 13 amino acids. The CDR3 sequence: CASSFGQSYGYTF. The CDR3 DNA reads TGTGCCAGCAGTTTCGGACAGAGCTATGGCTACACCTTC.

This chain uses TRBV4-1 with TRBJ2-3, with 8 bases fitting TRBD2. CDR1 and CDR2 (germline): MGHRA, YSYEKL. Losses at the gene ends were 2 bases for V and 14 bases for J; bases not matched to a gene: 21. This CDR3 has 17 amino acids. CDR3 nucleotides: TGCGCCAGCAGCCAAACGCCTCGCGGGGGGCCTGGCGCGGGGCGGTATTTT. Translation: CASSQTPRGGPGAGRYF.

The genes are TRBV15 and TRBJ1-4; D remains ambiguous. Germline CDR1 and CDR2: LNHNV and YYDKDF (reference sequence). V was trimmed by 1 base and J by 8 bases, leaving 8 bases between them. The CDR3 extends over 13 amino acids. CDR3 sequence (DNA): TGTGCCACCAGCAGAGGTGTGGGGGAAAAACTGTTTTTT. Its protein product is CATSRGVGEKLFF.

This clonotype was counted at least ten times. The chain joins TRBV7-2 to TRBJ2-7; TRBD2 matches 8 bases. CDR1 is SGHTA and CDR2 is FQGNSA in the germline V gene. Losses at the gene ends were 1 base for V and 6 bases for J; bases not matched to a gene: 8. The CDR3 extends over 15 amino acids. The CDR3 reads CASSLGGGRFSEQYF. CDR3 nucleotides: TGTGCCAGCAGCTTAGGGGGCGGGAGGTTTTCCGAGCAGTACTTC. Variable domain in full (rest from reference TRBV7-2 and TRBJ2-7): GAGVSQSPSNKVTEKGKDVELRCDPISGHTALYWYRQSLGQGLEFLIYFQGNSAPDKSGLPSDRFSAERTGGSVSTLTIQRTQQEDSAVYLCASSLGGGRFSEQYFGPGTRLTVT.

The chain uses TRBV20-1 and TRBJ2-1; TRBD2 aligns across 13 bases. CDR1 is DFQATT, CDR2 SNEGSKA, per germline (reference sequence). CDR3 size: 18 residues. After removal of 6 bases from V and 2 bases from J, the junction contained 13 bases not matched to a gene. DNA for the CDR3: TGCAGTGCGGCCCGGACTAGCGGGAGCATGGGGCCCTACAATGAGCAGTTCTTC. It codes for CSAARTSGSMGPYNEQFF.

The CDR3 reads CASSLGWGEAFF. In DNA form, the CDR3 reads TGTGCCAGCAGCTTGGGGTGGGGTGAAGCTTTCTTT. This chain links TRBV5-8 with TRBJ1-1; unclear D gene. Trimming took off 0 bases at V and 7 bases at J, with 7 bases between the two ends. CDR1 is SGHTS and CDR2 is YDEGEE in the germline V gene. CDR3 length: 12 residues.

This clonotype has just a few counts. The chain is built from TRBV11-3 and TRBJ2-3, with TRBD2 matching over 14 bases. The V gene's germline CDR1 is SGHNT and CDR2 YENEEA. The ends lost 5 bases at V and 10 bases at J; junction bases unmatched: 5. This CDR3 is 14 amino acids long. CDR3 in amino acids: CASSLGLAGEAQYF. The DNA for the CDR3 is TGTGCCAGCAGCCTGGGACTAGCGGGAGAGGCGCAGTATTTT.

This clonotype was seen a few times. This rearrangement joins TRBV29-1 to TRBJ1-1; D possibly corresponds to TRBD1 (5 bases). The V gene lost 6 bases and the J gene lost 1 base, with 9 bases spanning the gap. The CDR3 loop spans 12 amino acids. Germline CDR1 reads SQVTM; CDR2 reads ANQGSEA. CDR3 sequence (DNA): TGCAGCGTGGGGGAGGGGAACACTGAAGCTTTCTTT. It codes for CSVGEGNTEAFF. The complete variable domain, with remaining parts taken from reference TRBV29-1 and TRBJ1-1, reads SAVISQKPSRDICQRGTSLTIQCQVDSQVTMMFWYRQQPGQSLTLIATANQGSEATYESGFVIDKFPISRPNLTFSTLTVSNMSPEDSSIYLCSVGEGNTEAFFGQGTRLTVV.

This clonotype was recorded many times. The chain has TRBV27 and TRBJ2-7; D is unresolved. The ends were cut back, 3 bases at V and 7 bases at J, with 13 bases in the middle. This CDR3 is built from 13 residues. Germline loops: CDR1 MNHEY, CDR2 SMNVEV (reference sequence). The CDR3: CASSFAPVGEQYF. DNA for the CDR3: TGTGCCAGCAGTTTTGCTCCCGTGGGGGAGCAGTACTTC.

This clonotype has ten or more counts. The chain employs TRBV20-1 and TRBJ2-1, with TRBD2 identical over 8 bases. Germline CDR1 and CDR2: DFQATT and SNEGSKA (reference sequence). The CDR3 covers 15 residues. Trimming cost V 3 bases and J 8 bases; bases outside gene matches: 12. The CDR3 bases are TGCAGTGCTAGGGGTAGCGGGGAGCCTGAGGATGAGCAGTTCTTC. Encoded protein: CSARGSGEPEDEQFF.

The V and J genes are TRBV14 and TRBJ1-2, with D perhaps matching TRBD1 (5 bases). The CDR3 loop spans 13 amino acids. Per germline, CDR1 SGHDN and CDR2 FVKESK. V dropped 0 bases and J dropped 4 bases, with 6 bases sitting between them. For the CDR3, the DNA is TGTGCCAGCAGCCAAGAACAGGTCTATGGCTACACCTTC. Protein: CASSQEQVYGYTF.

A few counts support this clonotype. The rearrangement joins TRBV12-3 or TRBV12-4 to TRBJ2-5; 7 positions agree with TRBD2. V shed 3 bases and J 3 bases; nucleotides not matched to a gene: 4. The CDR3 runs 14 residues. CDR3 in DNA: TGTGCCAGCAGTTTGGCTACTAGCGAAGAGACCCAGTACTTC. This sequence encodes CASSLATSEETQYF.

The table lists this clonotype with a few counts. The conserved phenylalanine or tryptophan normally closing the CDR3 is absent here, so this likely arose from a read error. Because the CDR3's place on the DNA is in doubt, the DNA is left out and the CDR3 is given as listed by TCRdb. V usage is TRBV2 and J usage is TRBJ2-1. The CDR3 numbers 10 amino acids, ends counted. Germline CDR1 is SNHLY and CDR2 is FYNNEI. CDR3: CASSGSSVVL.

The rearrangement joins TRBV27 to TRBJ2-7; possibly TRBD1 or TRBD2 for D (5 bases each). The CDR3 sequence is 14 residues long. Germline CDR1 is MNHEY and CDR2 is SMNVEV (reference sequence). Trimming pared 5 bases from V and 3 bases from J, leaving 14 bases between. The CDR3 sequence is CASSPPGPFYEQYF. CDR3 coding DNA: TGTGCCAGCAGTCCCCCGGGGCCATTCTACGAGCAGTACTTC.

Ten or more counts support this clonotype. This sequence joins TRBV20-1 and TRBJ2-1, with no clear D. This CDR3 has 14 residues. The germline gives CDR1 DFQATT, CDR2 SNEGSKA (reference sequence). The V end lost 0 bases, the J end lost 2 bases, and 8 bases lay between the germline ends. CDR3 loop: CSAREKDTYNEQFF. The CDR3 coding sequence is TGCAGTGCTAGAGAAAAGGATACCTACAATGAGCAGTTCTTC.